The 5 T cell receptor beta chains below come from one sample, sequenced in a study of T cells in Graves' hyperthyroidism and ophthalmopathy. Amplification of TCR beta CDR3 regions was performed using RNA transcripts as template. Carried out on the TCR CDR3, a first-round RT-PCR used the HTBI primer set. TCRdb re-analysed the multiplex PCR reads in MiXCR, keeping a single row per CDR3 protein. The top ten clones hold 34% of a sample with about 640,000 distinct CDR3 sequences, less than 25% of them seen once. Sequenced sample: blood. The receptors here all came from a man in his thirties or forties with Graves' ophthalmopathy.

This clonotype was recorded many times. The CDR3 coding sequence is TGTGCCTGGAGTGTAGCGAACACTGAAGCTTTCTTT. Amino acid sequence: CAWSVANTEAFF. V usage is TRBV30 and J usage is TRBJ1-1; D ambiguous. The CDR3 has 12 amino acids. In germline, CDR1 is GTSNPN, CDR2 SVGIG (reference sequence). Trimming shortened V by 0 bases and J by 1 base, and 3 bases separated the two germline ends.

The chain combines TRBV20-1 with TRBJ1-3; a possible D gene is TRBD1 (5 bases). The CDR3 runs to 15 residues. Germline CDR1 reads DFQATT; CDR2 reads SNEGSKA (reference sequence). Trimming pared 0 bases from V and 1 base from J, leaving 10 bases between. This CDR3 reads CSARDGTKSGNTIYF. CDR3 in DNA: TGCAGTGCTAGAGACGGGACTAAGTCTGGAAACACCATATATTTT.

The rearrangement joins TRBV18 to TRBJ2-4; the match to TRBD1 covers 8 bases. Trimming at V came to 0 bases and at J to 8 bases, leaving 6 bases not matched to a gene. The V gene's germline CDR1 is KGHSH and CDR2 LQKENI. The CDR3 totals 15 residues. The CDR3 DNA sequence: TGTGCCAGCTCACCACCCTCAGGGGGCCGGGACATTCAGTACTTC. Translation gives CASSPPSGGRDIQYF.

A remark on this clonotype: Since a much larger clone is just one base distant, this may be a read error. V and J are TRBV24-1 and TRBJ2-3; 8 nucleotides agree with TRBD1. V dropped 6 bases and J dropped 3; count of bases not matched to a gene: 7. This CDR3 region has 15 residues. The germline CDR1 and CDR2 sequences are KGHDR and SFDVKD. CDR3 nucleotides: TGTGCCACCAGTCAAAGGACAGGGTCTACAGATACGCAGTATTTT. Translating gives CATSQRTGSTDTQYF.

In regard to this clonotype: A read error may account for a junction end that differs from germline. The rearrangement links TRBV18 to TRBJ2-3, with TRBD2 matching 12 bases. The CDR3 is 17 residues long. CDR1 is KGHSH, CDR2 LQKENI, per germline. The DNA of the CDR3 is TGTGCCAGCTCACCTCGACTAGCGGGAGCTTCCACAGGTACGCAGTATTTT. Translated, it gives CASSPRLAGASTGTQYF.